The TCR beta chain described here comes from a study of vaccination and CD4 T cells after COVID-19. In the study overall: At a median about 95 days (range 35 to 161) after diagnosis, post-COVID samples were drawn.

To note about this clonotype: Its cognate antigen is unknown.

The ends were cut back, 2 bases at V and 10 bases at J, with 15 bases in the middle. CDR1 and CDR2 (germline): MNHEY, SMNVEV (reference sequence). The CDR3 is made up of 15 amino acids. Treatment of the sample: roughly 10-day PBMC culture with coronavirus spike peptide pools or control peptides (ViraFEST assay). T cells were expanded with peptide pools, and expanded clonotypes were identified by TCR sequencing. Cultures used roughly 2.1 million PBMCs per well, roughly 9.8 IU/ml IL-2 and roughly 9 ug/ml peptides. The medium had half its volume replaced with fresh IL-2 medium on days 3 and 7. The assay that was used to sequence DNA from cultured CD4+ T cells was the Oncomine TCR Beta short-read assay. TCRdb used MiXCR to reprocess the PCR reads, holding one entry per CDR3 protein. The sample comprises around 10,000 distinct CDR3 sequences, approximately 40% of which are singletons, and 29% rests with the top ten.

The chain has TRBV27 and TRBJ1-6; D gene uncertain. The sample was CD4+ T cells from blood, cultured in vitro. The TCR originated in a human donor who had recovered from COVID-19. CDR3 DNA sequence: TGTGCCAGCAGTTTAGGTGCAGTAGCCAGATCACCCCTCCACTTT. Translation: CASSLGAVARSPLHF.